Below, 30 T cell receptor beta chains from the same sample are listed, as sequenced in a study of tumor-infiltrating lymphocytes in primary liver carcinoma. Without any cell sorting, about 20-32 mg of bulk tissue yielded co-extracted RNA and DNA. From about 0.45 ug total RNA, TCR beta cDNA was generated with a primer in the constant region. Libraries of TCR beta came from three nested multiplex PCR rounds with slightly modified ARM-PCR. TRBV1-TRBV30 forward primers paired with a C-beta reverse primer were used in the first two PCR rounds, which ran roughly 10 cycles each. MiXCR, applied by TCRdb to the multiplex PCR reads, yields one record per CDR3 protein. This sample yields roughly 120,000 distinct CDR3 sequences, of which around 64% are seen a single time; around 8.4% belongs to the top ten. The material sequenced was liver tumor tissue from sampling region 3. Sample subset: tumor region T3, left-lateral pole. Receptor source: a woman aged 60 to 75 with primary liver carcinoma and hepatitis B virus infection.

As for this clonotype: A single base separates this from a much larger clone, so it may be a read error. The V gene is TRBV12-3 or TRBV12-4, the J gene TRBJ2-5; D may match TRBD1 or TRBD2 (5 bases each). This CDR3 region has 14 residues. The CDR3 loop reads CVSTPGTVQETQYF. The CDR3 region has the DNA TGTGTCAGCACCCCCGGGACCGTACAAGAGACCCAGTACTTC.

As to this clonotype: This CDR3 fails to terminate in the conserved phenylalanine or tryptophan, so it likely reflects a read error. The CDR3: CASSLDLLSNQPQHS. For the CDR3, the DNA is TGTGCCAGCAGCCTGGACTTGTTAAGCAATCAGCCCCAGCATTCT. This rearrangement joins TRBV7-8 to TRBJ1-5; no clear D gene. This CDR3 spans 15 amino acids. The V and J ends lost 5 bases and 1 base respectively, with 12 bases between them. CDR1 is SGHVS and CDR2 is FQNEAQ in the germline V gene.

A word on this clonotype: Germline is not matched at one junction end, which may reflect a read error. The rearrangement joins TRBV29-1 to TRBJ1-5, with D hard to call. Germline CDR1 SQVTM, CDR2 ANQGSEA. This CDR3 has 12 amino acids. DNA for the CDR3: TGCAGCGTTGGGACCTCTTCTCATCCCCAACATTTT. Protein: CSVGTSSHPQHF.

This clonotype has only a few counts. A much larger clonotype is one base distant, so this may be a read error. The chain joins TRBV5-5 to TRBJ1-2; TRBD1 aligns across 9 bases. From germline, CDR1 is SGHKS and CDR2 YYEKEE (reference sequence). V dropped 0 bases and J dropped 10; count of bases not matched to a gene: 4. CDR3 length: 13 residues. The CDR3 is CASSLGGQGDYTF. The CDR3 coding sequence is TGTGCCAGCAGCTTGGGGGGACAGGGTGACTACACCTTC.

A note on this clonotype: No conserved phenylalanine or tryptophan ends this CDR3, so it is likely a read error. The rearrangement links TRBV12-3 or TRBV12-4 to TRBJ1-1, with 10 bases fitting TRBD1. This CDR3 is built from 13 residues. V lost 11 bases to trimming and J lost 4 bases; unmatched junction nucleotides: 7. CDR3 bases: TGTGCCTGCGGGGGGACAGGGGCCACTGAAGCTTTCATT. Amino acid sequence: CACGGTGATEAFI.

For this clonotype: The germline gene is not matched at one end of the junction; a read error may be the cause. The V and J genes are TRBV4-2 and TRBJ2-7; D is unresolved. CDR1 and CDR2 from the germline V gene are LGHNA and YNFKEQ. This CDR3 region has 14 residues. For the CDR3, the DNA is TGTGCCATCAGCCAAGATGATGAGTCCTACGAGCAGTACTTC. Residues: CAISQDDESYEQYF.

As to this clonotype: The conserved closing phenylalanine or tryptophan is absent in this CDR3, likely reflecting a read error. CDR3 in DNA: TGTGCCAGCAGCTTAGCTGGGCATGCAACTAATGAAAAACTGTTTTCT. Its translation: CASSLAGHATNEKLFS. The J gene is TRBJ1-4, the V gene TRBV7-9; no clear D gene. Per germline, CDR1 SEHNR and CDR2 FQNEAQ (reference sequence). V was cut by 0 bases and J by 0 bases, with 8 bases left in between. This CDR3 spans 16 amino acids.

In its sample, this clonotype is medium-sized. Written as DNA, the CDR3 is TGTGCCAGCAGCCATGAATTGGGGACAGATACGCAGTATTTT. Encoded protein: CASSHELGTDTQYF. The rearrangement uses TRBV11-2 and TRBJ2-3; no reliable D call. V shed 5 bases and J shed 3 bases, with 12 bases lying between them. Germline V CDR1 and CDR2: SGHAT, FQNNGV. This CDR3 contains 14 residues.

The chain couples TRBV11-2 to TRBJ1-2; D is undetermined. Germline V gene lookup returns CDR1 SGHAT and CDR2 FQNNGV. V gave up 3 bases and J gave up 13 bases, with 12 bases separating them. This CDR3 contains 11 residues. CDR3 DNA sequence: TGTGCCAGCAGCTTGAGGGATGGCCGCACCTTC. Amino acids: CASSLRDGRTF.

This clonotype was seen many times. The V and J genes are TRBV7-8 and TRBJ2-1; possible D gene TRBD2, 5 bases. The CDR3 has 14 residues. Looked up from germline, CDR1 is SGHVS and CDR2 is FQNEAQ. V lost 2 bases, J lost 11 bases, and 16 bases lay in between. The CDR3 loop is CASSLQPEGRQQFF. Here the CDR3 DNA reads TGTGCCAGCAGCTTACAACCTGAGGGAAGGCAGCAGTTCTTC.

Comment on this clonotype: This clone may be a read error of a much larger clone one base away. The chain joins TRBV6-5 to TRBJ1-1, with unresolved D. Germline loops: CDR1 MNHEY, CDR2 SVGAGI. The germline V and J ends were trimmed by 6 bases and 4 bases, with 15 bases remaining between them. The CDR3 contains 14 residues. Here the CDR3 reads CASRGRLTFTEAFF. CDR3 DNA: TGTGCCAGCAGGGGTAGACTGACGTTCACTGAAGCTTTCTTT.

This clonotype has at least ten counts. This chain links TRBV10-3 with TRBJ2-3, with 10 bases that match TRBD1. The CDR3 sequence is 15 residues long. The V segment lost 0 bases and the J segment 4 bases; nucleotides outside the gene matches: 1. The germline gives CDR1 ENHRY, CDR2 SYGVKD. In DNA form, the CDR3 reads TGTGCCATCAGTGAGTCCGACAGGGGGCCAGATACGCAGTATTTT. Translating it yields CAISESDRGPDTQYF.

This clonotype has only a few counts. This rearrangement joins TRBV28 to TRBJ2-1; TRBD2 aligns across 11 bases. With V trimmed by 6 bases and J by 1 base, 5 bases remained unmatched. CDR3 size: 16 residues. Germline assignment: CDR1 MDHEN and CDR2 SYDVKM. CDR3: CASRIAGGRSYNEQFF. In DNA form, the CDR3 reads TGTGCCAGCAGAATAGCGGGAGGGCGGTCCTACAATGAGCAGTTCTTC.

V is TRBV11-2 and J is TRBJ2-1, with 11 nucleotides matching TRBD2. The CDR3 is made up of 17 amino acids. Germline trimming cut 5 bases from V and 8 bases from J; bases unmatched to any gene: 14. CDR1 is SGHAT and CDR2 is FQNNGV in the germline V gene. CDR3 sequence (DNA): TGTGCCAGCAGCAGGAGAGTAGCGGGAGGGCAAGGGGATGAGCAGTTCTTC. Protein sequence: CASSRRVAGGQGDEQFF.

At least ten counts were recorded for this clonotype. The genes are TRBV5-1 and TRBJ2-7, with TRBD2 matching over 14 bases. Germline V lookup: CDR1 SGHRS, CDR2 YFSETQ. The CDR3 is 17 residues long. The V and J ends lost 3 bases and 2 bases, in that order; junction bases with no gene match: 7. CDR3 residues: CASSSGLAGARAYEQYF. CDR3 DNA: TGCGCCAGCAGCTCGGGACTAGCGGGAGCGCGGGCCTACGAGCAGTACTTC.

In the case of this clonotype: One junction end does not reproduce the germline sequence, and a read error may be involved. The V and J genes are TRBV10-3 and TRBJ1-1; D is possibly TRBD1 (5 bases). The V gene's germline CDR1 is ENHRY and CDR2 SYGVKD. The CDR3 has 15 amino acids. CDR3 amino acids: CAISESQDIDTEAFF. The CDR3 DNA reads as TGTGCCATCAGTGAGTCCCAGGACATCGACACTGAAGCTTTCTTC.

In DNA, the CDR3 is TGTGCCAGCAGCCGGTCCGGGACAGCCAATGAAAAACTGTTTTTT. This gives the protein CASSRSGTANEKLFF. V usage is TRBV7-9 and J usage is TRBJ1-4; the match to TRBD1 covers 7 bases. V shed 5 bases, J shed 5 bases, and the junction held 8 bases outside the gene matches. The germline V gene has CDR1 SEHNR and CDR2 FQNEAQ (reference sequence). The length of the CDR3 is 15 residues.

This clonotype has only one observation. Without the conserved terminal phenylalanine or tryptophan, this CDR3 likely stems from a read error. Because the CDR3's place on the DNA is in doubt, the DNA is left out and the CDR3 is given as listed by TCRdb. The genes are TRBV7-9 and TRBJ2-7; no DNA check was done on the table's D call, TRBD1. The CDR3 is 14 residues long, ends included. Germline V gene lookup returns CDR1 SEHNR and CDR2 FQNEAQ (reference sequence). The chain's CDR3 is CANSPRDSYGGKYL.

On this clonotype: The CDR3 ends on some other residue instead of the conserved phenylalanine or tryptophan, so this is likely a read error. V gene TRBV6-1 combines with J gene TRBJ1-1; D is unresolved. Per germline, CDR1 MNHNS and CDR2 SASEGT. The CDR3 is made up of 12 amino acids. CDR3 coding DNA: TGTGCCAGCGGGTTGGCCTTCACTGATGCTTTCGTT. It translates to CASGLAFTDAFV.

This clonotype was observed a handful of times. This may come from a read error, since a much larger clone is one base off. The chain joins TRBV5-5 to TRBJ2-1; D possibly corresponds to TRBD2 (7 bases). Germline CDR1 reads SGHKS; CDR2 reads YYEKEE (reference sequence). CDR3 length: 16 residues. The DNA of the CDR3 is TGTGCCAACAGCTTCGGGGGGCTTAACGGGATCAATGAGCAGTTCTTC. Its translation is CANSFGGLNGINEQFF.

On this clonotype itself: One end of the junction is discordant with germline, which a read error may explain. Here the CDR3 reads CTSSPGERQETQYF. The CDR3, as DNA: TGTACCAGCAGTCCGGGTGAGCGGCAAGAGACCCAGTACTTC. The chain links TRBV6-2 or TRBV6-3 to TRBJ2-5, with D possibly being TRBD2 (5 bases). This CDR3 spans 14 amino acids. CDR1 is MNHEY, CDR2 SVGEGT, per germline.

This clonotype was counted many times. This chain's CDR3 is CSVSSLAPYEQYF. The DNA for the CDR3 is TGCAGCGTTTCATCCCTAGCCCCCTACGAGCAGTACTTC. The chain combines TRBV29-1 with TRBJ2-7; D is perhaps TRBD2 (5 bases). Germline V CDR1 and CDR2: SQVTM, ANQGSEA. Trimming left V 5 bases short and J 2 bases short, with 13 bases between. The CDR3 contains 13 residues.

As concerns this clonotype: The conserved closing phenylalanine or tryptophan is absent in this CDR3, likely reflecting a read error. V gene TRBV5-1 combines with J gene TRBJ2-5, with 7 nucleotides matching TRBD2. The CDR3 has 15 residues. V lost 1 base and J lost 5; bases outside the gene matches: 8. Germline lookup yields CDR1 SGHRS and CDR2 YFSETQ. The CDR3 protein is CASSLTGGRGETQYL. The CDR3 DNA reads as TGCGCCAGCAGCTTGACGGGCGGGAGAGGGGAGACCCAGTACCTC.

As regards this clonotype: The germline gene is not matched at one end of the junction; a read error may be the cause. The CDR3 reads CVSRADRVYEQYF. The CDR3, as DNA: TGTGTCAGCAGGGCTGACAGGGTCTACGAGCAGTACTTC. This rearrangement joins TRBV2 to TRBJ2-7, with TRBD1 identical over 7 bases. This CDR3 spans 13 amino acids. The germline CDR1 and CDR2 sequences are SNHLY and FYNNEI.

Worth noting for this clonotype: The final CDR3 position lacks the conserved phenylalanine or tryptophan, pointing to a likely read error. The V gene is TRBV11-2, the J gene TRBJ2-2; D is ambiguous. CDR1 is SGHAT and CDR2 is FQNNGV in the germline V gene. This CDR3 region has 17 residues. Trimming pared 6 bases from V and 3 bases from J, leaving 20 bases between. The CDR3 loop reads CASRYERLIVDTGELFY. The DNA for the CDR3 is TGTGCCAGCAGGTACGAGCGCCTCATAGTTGACACCGGGGAGCTGTTTTAT.

About this clonotype itself: A much bigger clone sits one base away, suggesting this may be a read error. The chain employs TRBV7-8 and TRBJ2-7; 8 bases match TRBD1. CDR1 and CDR2 (germline): SGHVS, FQNEAQ. CDR3 size: 14 residues. CDR3 DNA: TGTGCCTGCAGCTTAGGGGACAGGACTAACGAGCAGTACTTC. This codes for CACSLGDRTNEQYF.

A remark on this clonotype: An end of the junction does not agree with germline; a read error may underlie this. The V and J genes are TRBV10-1 and TRBJ2-1; D perhaps matches TRBD1 (6 bases). Germline CDR1 WNHNN, CDR2 SYGVQD (reference sequence). This CDR3 is 15 amino acids long. The CDR3 protein is CVSSEGQPAYNEQFF. CDR3 nucleotide sequence: TGCGTCAGCAGCGAAGGACAGCCGGCCTACAATGAGCAGTTTTTC.

This clonotype was detected many times. The chain has TRBV6-6 and TRBJ2-5; the match to TRBD2 covers 9 bases. V shed 0 bases and J 3 bases; nucleotides not matched to a gene: 2. The CDR3 runs to 15 residues. From germline, CDR1 is MNHNY and CDR2 SVGAGI (reference sequence). The CDR3 sequence is CASSYSRLAEETQYF. The CDR3 DNA reads as TGTGCCAGCAGTTACTCAAGACTAGCGGAAGAGACCCAGTACTTC.

With regard to this clonotype: The junction shows a germline mismatch at one end, possibly a read error. Written as DNA, the CDR3 is TGTGCCAGCAGTCCTCTCGGCTCTGGGACCAACGTCCTGACTTTC. This translates into CASSPLGSGTNVLTF. This rearrangement joins TRBV6-2 or TRBV6-3 to TRBJ2-6; D not resolved. This CDR3 has 15 residues. CDR1 is MNHEY and CDR2 is SVGEGT in the germline V gene.

This clonotype was observed many times. The rearrangement links TRBV28 to TRBJ2-3, with D uncertain. The V and J ends lost 2 bases and 1 base respectively, with 10 bases between them. The CDR3 has 15 residues. Germline-derived CDR1 and CDR2 are MDHEN and SYDVKM. Here the CDR3 DNA reads TGTGCCAGCAGTTTAACGCCTGGGGGCACAGATACGCAGTATTTT. It translates to CASSLTPGGTDTQYF.